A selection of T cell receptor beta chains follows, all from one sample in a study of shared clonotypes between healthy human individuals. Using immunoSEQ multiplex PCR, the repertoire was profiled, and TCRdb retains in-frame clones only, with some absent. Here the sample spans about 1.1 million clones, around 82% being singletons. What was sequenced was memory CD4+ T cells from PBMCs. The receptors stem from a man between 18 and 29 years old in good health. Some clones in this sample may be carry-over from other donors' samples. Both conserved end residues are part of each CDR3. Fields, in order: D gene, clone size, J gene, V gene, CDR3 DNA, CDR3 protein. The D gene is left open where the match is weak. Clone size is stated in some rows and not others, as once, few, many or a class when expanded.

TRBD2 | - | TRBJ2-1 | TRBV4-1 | TGCGCCAGCACCGCGGGAGGGCCCTACAATGAGCAGTTCTTC | CASTAGGPYNEQFF
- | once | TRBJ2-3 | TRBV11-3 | TGTGCCAGCAGCTCCGGGAGCCTCACAGATACGCAGTATTTT | CASSSGSLTDTQYF
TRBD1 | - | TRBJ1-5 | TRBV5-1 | TGCGCCAGCAGCCCCGGCCAGGGGGGTCAGCCCCAGCATTTT | CASSPGQGGQPQHF
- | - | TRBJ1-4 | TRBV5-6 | TGTGCCAGCAGCTTGGCAGGATTTAATGAAAAACTGTTTTTT | CASSLAGFNEKLFF
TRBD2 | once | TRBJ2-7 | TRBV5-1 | TGCGCCAGCAAAGAGGTTAGCGGGCCTTACGAGCAGTACTTC | CASKEVSGPYEQYF
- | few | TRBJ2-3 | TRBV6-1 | TGTGCCAGCAGTGACGCCCGAGAGTACACAGATACGCAGTATTTT | CASSDAREYTDTQYF
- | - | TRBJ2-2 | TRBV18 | TGTGCCAGCTCACCCAGGAACACCGGGGAGCTGTTTTTT | CASSPRNTGELFF
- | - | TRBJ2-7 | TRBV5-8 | TGTGCCAGCAGCTTGGCCCCGGTCAAAGTCTACGAGCAGTACTTC | CASSLAPVKVYEQYF
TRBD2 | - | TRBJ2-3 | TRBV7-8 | TGTGCCAGCAGCTTAGCGGAACTAGCGGGAAACACAGATACGCAGTATTTT | CASSLAELAGNTDTQYF
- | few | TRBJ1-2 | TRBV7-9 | TGTGCCAGTCGCGACAGAGACTATGGCTACACCTTC | CASRDRDYGYTF
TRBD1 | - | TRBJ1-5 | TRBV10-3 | TGTGCCATCAGTGAAGGGACAGGGGTCGTCCAGCCCCAGCATTTT | CAISEGTGVVQPQHF
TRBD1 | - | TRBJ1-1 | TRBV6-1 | TGTGCCAGCAGTGGATGGGACAGAGCAACTTTCTTT | CASSGWDRATFF
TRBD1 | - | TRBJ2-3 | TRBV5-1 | TGCGCCAGCAGGATTGGACAGGGCACAGATACGCAGTATTTT | CASRIGQGTDTQYF
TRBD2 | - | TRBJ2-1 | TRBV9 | TGTGCCAGCAGCGTAGGTTTAGCGGGAGCCGGAGGGGGTGAGCAGTTCTTC | CASSVGLAGAGGGEQFF
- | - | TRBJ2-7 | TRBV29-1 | TGCAGCGTTAAGGACGGCGCCTACTACGAGCAGTACTTC | CSVKDGAYYEQYF
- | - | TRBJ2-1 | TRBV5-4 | TGTGCCAGCAGCGACGCCGGTAGGTCCTACAATGAGCAGTTCTTC | CASSDAGRSYNEQFF
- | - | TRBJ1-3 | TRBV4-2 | TGTGCCAGCAGCCAAGATCTGGGGGGGGGCGGAAACACCATATATTTT | CASSQDLGGGGNTIYF
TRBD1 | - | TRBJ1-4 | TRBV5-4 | TGTGCCAGCAGCTTGGACAGGGGAGTTTATGAAAAACTGTTTTTT | CASSLDRGVYEKLFF
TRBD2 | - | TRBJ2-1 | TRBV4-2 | TGTGCCAGCAGCCAAGAACTCGTCCTAGCGGGGGGCGGGCGGTTCTTC | CASSQELVLAGGGRFF
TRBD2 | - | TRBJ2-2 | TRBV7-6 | TGTGCCAGCAGTCTCCGGCTAGCGGGAGGGGGGACCGGGGAGCTGTTTTTT | CASSLRLAGGGTGELFF
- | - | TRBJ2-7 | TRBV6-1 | TGTGCCAGCAGTGAATCCCCGTTCTACGAGCAGTACTTC | CASSESPFYEQYF
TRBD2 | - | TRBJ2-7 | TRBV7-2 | TGTGCCAGCAGCCAACTACGGGGGGGCGCTTACGAGCAGTACTTC | CASSQLRGGAYEQYF
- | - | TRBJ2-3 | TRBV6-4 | TGTGCCAGCAGTTCCCAACCTCGCGGGGCCGCGGATACGCAGTATTTT | CASSSQPRGAADTQYF
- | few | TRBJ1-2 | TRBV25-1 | TGTGCCAGCAGTCCGTCAGGGAACTATGGCTACACCTTC | CASSPSGNYGYTF
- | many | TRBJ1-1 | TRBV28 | TGTGCCACCCCAAACCCCGGGCCTCGACCCCCTGAAGCTTTCTTT | CATPNPGPRPPEAFF
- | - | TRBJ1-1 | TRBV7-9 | TGTGCCAGCAGCGTCAATGAGGGGAATTCGAAGGCTTTCTTT | CASSVNEGNSKAFF
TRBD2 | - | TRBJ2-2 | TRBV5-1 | TGCGCCAGCAGCTTGGCGTCTACTAGCGGGAGCGTTGGCACCGGGGAGCTGTTTTTT | CASSLASTSGSVGTGELFF
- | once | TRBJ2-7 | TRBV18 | TGTGCCAGCTCACCACCGAGCGGCACCGACAGAGAAGAGCAGTACTTC | CASSPPSGTDREEQYF
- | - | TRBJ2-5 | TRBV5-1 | TGCGCCAGCAGCCTATTCACTGGAGAGACCCAGTACTTC | CASSLFTGETQYF
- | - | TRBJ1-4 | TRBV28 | TGTGCCAGCAGTGGAGGGAGGCACGAAAAACTGTTTTTT | CASSGGRHEKLFF
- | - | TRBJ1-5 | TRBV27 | TGTGCCAGCAGTTCGCGGGGGGGTTGGGGAACATATAGCAATCAGCCCCAGCATTTT | CASSSRGGWGTYSNQPQHF
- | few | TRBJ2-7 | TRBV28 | TGTGCCAGCAGTCGACAAGACGGGACACTCGAGCAGTACTTC | CASSRQDGTLEQYF
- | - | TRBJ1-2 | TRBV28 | TGTGCCAGCCGGGACCTTAACTATGGCTACACCTTC | CASRDLNYGYTF
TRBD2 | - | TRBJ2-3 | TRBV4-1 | TGCGCCAGCAGCCAGAAGGGTACCGGGACTAGCGGGAGTACGGGCGTGACAGATACGCAGTATTTT | CASSQKGTGTSGSTGVTDTQYF
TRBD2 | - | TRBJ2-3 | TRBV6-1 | TGTGCCTGCCAATTTAGCGGGATCCCAGATACGCAGTATTTT | CACQFSGIPDTQYF
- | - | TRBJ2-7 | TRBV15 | TGTGCCACCAGCAGAGCCGGGGGACGGGACGAGCAGTACTTC | CATSRAGGRDEQYF
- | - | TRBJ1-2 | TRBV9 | TGTGCCAGCAGCTCCAGAGGGGGGTCCCGTCAAGCTAACTATGGCTACACCTTC | CASSSRGGSRQANYGYTF